The 21 T cell receptor beta chains listed next were all sequenced from one sample in a study of kidney transplant recipient with SARS-CoV-2 infection. TCRdb itself ran the reads through MiXCR, one entry per CDR3 protein. Of approximately 240,000 distinct CDR3 sequences listed, about 28% were seen once; the top ten hold roughly 7%. Sequenced here: a blood sample, sampled at baseline and on day 111 from a kidney transplant recipient. These receptors came from a male patient between 25 and 40 years old who had COVID-19 and was a kidney transplant recipient. Some T cells may be supplied by the graft donor.

Note on this clonotype: This clone may be a read error of a much larger clone one base away. The rearrangement joins TRBV6-5 to TRBJ1-5, with no clear D. The germline V and J ends were trimmed by 5 bases and 2 bases, with 13 bases remaining between them. The CDR3 runs to 15 residues. Germline values: CDR1 MNHEY, CDR2 SVGAGI. CDR3: CASSHRERGNQPQHF. In DNA form, the CDR3 reads TGTGCCAGCAGTCACCGGGAGAGGGGCAATCAGCCCCAGCATTTT.

This clonotype has a count of ten or more. V usage is TRBV6-1 and J usage is TRBJ1-2; D is uncertain. The CDR3 totals 17 residues. Germline-derived CDR1 and CDR2 are MNHNS and SASEGT. Trimming took 5 bases from V and 4 from J, leaving 23 bases between them. In nucleotides, the CDR3 is TGTGCCAGCAGTCTCTGTGACTCTATGCGAAAGACCTATGGCTACACCTTC. This codes for CASSLCDSMRKTYGYTF.

This clonotype has at least ten counts. One junction end does not reproduce the germline sequence, and a read error may be involved. The gene calls are TRBV6-4 and TRBJ1-2; D is uncertain. Germline assignment: CDR1 MRHNA and CDR2 SNTAGT. This CDR3 comprises 17 residues. The CDR3 DNA reads TGTGCCAGCAGTTTAATGATCTCACACGGAAAGACCTATGGCTATACCTTC. Its protein is CASSLMISHGKTYGYTF.

For this clonotype: A much more abundant neighbour one base away suggests this may be a read error. This chain links TRBV20-1 with TRBJ1-6; D gene uncertain. Germline V lookup: CDR1 DFQATT, CDR2 SNEGSKA (reference sequence). CDR3 length: 13 residues. In DNA, the CDR3 is TGCAGTGCTAAAGGGCTAGTCAATTCACCCCCCCACTTT. As protein: CSAKGLVNSPPHF.

In regard to this clonotype: A read error may be the cause here, since a much bigger clone is one base away. The V and J genes are TRBV6-2 or TRBV6-3 and TRBJ1-2, with D possibly matching TRBD1 (6 bases). V was shortened by 2 bases and J by 4 bases, with 11 bases between the two germline ends. CDR1 is MNHEY, CDR2 SVGEGT, per germline. This CDR3 has 14 residues. CDR3 region: CASSYPQGTYGYTF. For the CDR3, the DNA is TGTGCCAGCAGTTACCCGCAGGGGACCTATGGCTACACCTTC.

This clonotype has at least ten counts. The rearrangement links TRBV27 to TRBJ1-6, with TRBD1 as a possible D gene (5 bases). This CDR3 contains 18 residues. Germline CDR1 reads MNHEY; CDR2 reads SMNVEV (reference sequence). The V end lost 2 bases, the J end lost 0 bases, and 14 bases lay between the germline ends. This chain's CDR3 is CASSLVGRGSSYNSPLHF. For the CDR3, the DNA is TGTGCCAGCAGTTTAGTTGGACGGGGGAGCTCCTATAATTCACCCCTCCACTTT.

Concerning this clonotype: A much larger clone differs from this one at a single base, so this may be a read error. This chain links TRBV7-9 with TRBJ1-2; D is uncertain. This CDR3 comprises 17 residues. CDR1 and CDR2 from the germline V gene are SEHNR and FQNEAQ (reference sequence). The CDR3 sequence: CASSCVLYHGKTYGCTF. The CDR3 DNA reads as TGTGCCAGCAGCTGTGTCTTATACCATGGAAAGACCTATGGCTGCACCTTC. Looking up the rest from reference TRBV7-9 and TRBJ1-2 gives the full variable domain: DTGVSQNPRHKITKRGQNVTFRCDPISEHNRLYWYRQTLGQGPEFLTYFQNEAQLEKSRLLSDRFSAERPKGSFSTLEIQRTEQGDSAMYLCASSCVLYHGKTYGCTFGSGTRLTVV.

This clonotype was detected many times. The V call is TRBV18, the J call TRBJ2-2, with 9 bases lining up with TRBD2. Germline V gene lookup returns CDR1 KGHSH and CDR2 LQKENI. This CDR3 region has 17 residues. V was clipped by 3 bases and J by 6 bases; unmatched bases: 11. CDR3 in amino acids: CASSPSSGRPQAGELFF. CDR3 in DNA: TGTGCCAGCTCACCCTCCAGCGGGAGGCCCCAGGCCGGGGAGCTGTTTTTT.

The rearrangement links TRBV5-8 to TRBJ2-1; TRBD2 aligns across 8 bases. Looked up from germline, CDR1 is SGHTS and CDR2 is YDEGEE. Trimming cost V 0 bases and J 7 bases; bases outside gene matches: 6. The CDR3 loop spans 15 amino acids. Here the CDR3 reads CASSLAGRAGNEQFF. DNA for the CDR3: TGTGCCAGCAGCTTGGCCGGGAGGGCCGGGAATGAGCAGTTCTTC.

The sample holds many counts of this clonotype. This chain links TRBV7-9 with TRBJ2-1; 10 positions match TRBD1. Germline V gene lookup returns CDR1 SEHNR and CDR2 FQNEAQ (reference sequence). The CDR3 totals 17 residues. V was clipped by 3 bases and J by 8 bases; unmatched bases: 13. DNA of the CDR3: TGTGCCAGCAGCTTTAGCTCGACAGGGGGCGCGAGGGATGAGCAGTTCTTC. Encoded protein: CASSFSSTGGARDEQFF.

This clonotype was counted many times. The chain has TRBV7-9 and TRBJ2-1; 10 bases map to TRBD1. With V trimmed by 2 bases and J by 6 bases, 10 bases remained unmatched. CDR3 size: 17 residues. Germline V gene lookup returns CDR1 SEHNR and CDR2 FQNEAQ (reference sequence). CDR3 loop: CASSLSLWDRGGNEQFF. CDR3 coding DNA: TGTGCCAGCAGCTTAAGCCTTTGGGACAGGGGTGGCAATGAGCAGTTCTTC.

This clonotype was observed at least ten times. J is TRBJ2-7 and V is TRBV7-9, with D perhaps matching TRBD1 (6 bases). The CDR3 loop spans 15 amino acids. The germline V gene has CDR1 SEHNR and CDR2 FQNEAQ (reference sequence). Trimming shortened V by 4 bases and J by 3 bases, and 16 bases separated the two germline ends. The CDR3 loop reads CASSSPGAALYEQYF. Written as DNA, the CDR3 is TGTGCCAGCAGCTCGCCAGGGGCAGCCCTCTACGAGCAGTACTTC. Supplemented by reference TRBV7-9 and TRBJ2-7, the full variable domain reads DTGVSQNPRHKITKRGQNVTFRCDPISEHNRLYWYRQTLGQGPEFLTYFQNEAQLEKSRLLSDRFSAERPKGSFSTLEIQRTEQGDSAMYLCASSSPGAALYEQYFGPGTRLTVT.

This clonotype was counted ten times or more. The chain employs TRBV10-3 and TRBJ1-6; D perhaps matches TRBD1 (5 bases). V was pared by 4 bases and J by 7 bases, with 11 bases between. The germline V gene encodes CDR1 ENHRY and CDR2 SYGVKD. The CDR3 sequence is 14 residues long. The CDR3 nucleotides read TGTGCCATCAGTGCCCGCGGGGGAAATTCACCCCTCCACTTT. This sequence encodes CAISARGGNSPLHF.

This clonotype appeared once. A read error is possible here, since a much larger clone lies one base away. V and J are TRBV3-1 and TRBJ1-5, with 8 bases aligning to TRBD1. V shed 3 bases, J shed 0 bases, and the junction held 13 bases outside the gene matches. Per the germline V gene, CDR1 is LGHDT and CDR2 is YNNKEL (reference sequence). The CDR3 is made up of 19 amino acids. The CDR3 loop reads CASSHDLGTGGTSNQPQHF. The CDR3 coding sequence is TGTGCCAGCAGCCATGATTTAGGGACAGGAGGGACTAGCAATCAGCCCCAGCATTTT.

Comment on this clonotype: It may be a read error: a sequence one base away is much more abundant. The CDR3 reads CAWTGKGEAFF. The CDR3, as DNA: TGTGCCTGGACCGGAAAGGGTGAAGCTTTCTTT. This chain links TRBV30 with TRBJ1-1; D not certain. From germline, CDR1 is GTSNPN and CDR2 SVGIG (reference sequence). Trimming left V 4 bases short and J 7 bases short, with 10 bases between. The CDR3 has 11 amino acids.

The chain carries TRBV5-6 and TRBJ1-2; D gene ambiguous. V was pared by 0 bases and J by 3 bases, with 15 bases between. The germline V gene has CDR1 SGHDT and CDR2 YYEEEE. The CDR3 has 16 amino acids. The CDR3 DNA follows: TGTGCCAGCAGCTTGGGGGCGTCGGAACTTTACTATGGCTACACCTTC. Its protein product is CASSLGASELYYGYTF.

Concerning this clonotype: Only one base separates this from a far larger clonotype, so it likely reflects a read error. V is TRBV7-2 and J is TRBJ2-4, with TRBD1 identical over 7 bases. CDR3 length: 14 amino acids. CDR1 is SGHTA and CDR2 is FQGNSA in the germline V gene. The DNA for the CDR3 is TGTGCCAGCAGCACCCGGGACAGCTACTACGAGCAGCACTTC. It encodes CASSTRDSYYEQHF.

This clonotype occurred many times. The J gene is TRBJ1-2, the V gene TRBV15, with D possibly TRBD1 on 5 matching bases. V lost 1 base and J lost 8, with 8 bases in between. The length of the CDR3 is 12 residues. The germline V gene has CDR1 LNHNV and CDR2 YYDKDF (reference sequence). The CDR3 spells CATSRGGRGYTF. CDR3 bases: TGTGCCACCAGCAGAGGGGGCAGGGGCTACACCTTC.

This clonotype was picked up many times. The chain employs TRBV18 and TRBJ2-5; 8 bases agree with TRBD2. The CDR3 is 18 amino acids. Trimming at V came to 3 bases and at J to 1 base, leaving 13 bases not matched to a gene. Looked up from germline, CDR1 is KGHSH and CDR2 is LQKENI. CDR3 nucleotides: TGTGCCAGCTCACCTACGTGGGGTAGCGGGGCCATCCAAGAGACCCAGTACTTC. The encoded protein is CASSPTWGSGAIQETQYF. Full variable domain (rest looked up from reference TRBV18 and TRBJ2-5): NAGVMQNPRHLVRRRGQEARLRCSPMKGHSHVYWYRQLPEEGLKFMVYLQKENIIDESGMPKERFSAEFPKEGPSILRIQQVVRGDSAAYFCASSPTWGSGAIQETQYFGPGTRLLVL.

The chain carries TRBV9 and TRBJ2-3; weak D call: TRBD2 (6 bases). The CDR3 is 16 residues long. Trimming took off 4 bases at V and 5 bases at J, with 20 bases between the two ends. Germline loops: CDR1 SGDLS, CDR2 YYNGEE. The CDR3, as DNA: TGTGCCAGCAGCTTCAAGGGAGGTTTCGGGGGAGATACGCAGTATTTT. Protein sequence: CASSFKGGFGGDTQYF.

This clonotype came up many times. The chain links TRBV16 to TRBJ1-1; 7 bases are shared with TRBD1. Germline-derived CDR1 and CDR2 are KGHSY and FQNENV. With V trimmed by 4 bases and J by 7 bases, 3 bases remained unmatched. There are 12 residues in the CDR3. Here the CDR3 DNA reads TGTGCCAGCAGCCCGGGACAGAGTGAAGCTTTCTTT. It codes for CASSPGQSEAFF.